The clone carrying this T cell receptor beta chain has just a few counts. This specimen comes from a study of blood T cell repertoires in COVID-19. Here immunoSEQ multiplex PCR was the method, and the copy in TCRdb shows in-frame clones only, minus some. Found here are around 200,000 clones, roughly nine tenths of them singletons; the top ten hold less than 0.75%. The sample was peripheral blood. This TCR was recovered from a man aged 35 to 55 with acute or convalescent COVID-19.

CDR3 sequence: CASSSAGGGEKLFF. In nucleotides, the CDR3 is TGTGCCAGCAGTTCAGCGGGGGGCGGAGAAAAACTGTTTTTT. This sequence joins TRBV27 and TRBJ1-4, with a tentative D call TRBD1 (6 bases). V was clipped by 4 bases and J by 8 bases, with 14 bases between them. This CDR3 spans 14 amino acids. The germline V gene encodes CDR1 MNHEY and CDR2 SMNVEV (reference sequence).